This is a list of T cell receptor beta chains from one sample in a study of long-term antiretroviral therapy in people with HIV. Only in-frame clones appear in the TCRdb table, and some are missing; sequencing was by immunoSEQ multiplex PCR. The sample holds tens of thousands of clones, roughly four fifths seen once. This specimen consisted of unsorted PBMCs, obtained 0.5 years before starting antiretroviral therapy. The source is a middle-aged man with HIV. The CDR3 runs from the conserved cysteine through the conserved F or W.

V gene	CDR3 protein
TRBV29-1	CSGRDFYEQYF
TRBV5-1	CASRDPDGANEKLFF
TRBV27	CASGRGQGAYEQYF
TRBV4-1	CASSQVGHLRGGYTF
TRBV7-3	CASSSSPPRGTEAFF
TRBV28	CASGGGTKALNEQFF
TRBV7-2	CASSIRGNQPQHF
TRBV11-2	CASSFRPQSTGELFF
TRBV4-1	CASSQDGGGRVNEKLFF
TRBV5-6	CASSLAGLAKNIQYF
TRBV28	CASGQGAVSPLHF
TRBV9	CASSPASYGDEQFF
TRBV7-2	CASSFGPTYEQYF
TRBV10-3	CAISESGLAGDDEQYF
TRBV14	CASTLFNPGAFF
TRBV18	CASSPRQNNEQFF
TRBV11-1	CASSNRDRAYEQYF
TRBV4-1	CASSQGPQTITHTEAFF
TRBV7-9	CASSLANNNSPLHF
TRBV19	CASTHPGAVGTEAFF
TRBV5-1	CASSLRGHEQYF
TRBV5-8	CATETGMRAEAFF
TRBV28	CASSFSYEQYF
TRBV5-6	CASSRRGTDQPQHF
TRBV9	CASSVQGVSYNEQFF
TRBV28	CASSAQDSWGGYTF
TRBV5-1	CASSFKARDSFSYEQYF
TRBV6-1	CASRGSLHTGGYTF
TRBV6-5	CASSSPVGRLTSEAFF
TRBV7-9	CASSSLGRAYTEAFF
TRBV4-1	CASSPGQGGYMNTEAFF
TRBV9	CASSVASVSYEQYF
TRBV14	CASSPQRGSGYTF
TRBV10-2	CASSLSGGVRTYEQYF
TRBV7-9	CASSPTLGRQAEAFF
TRBV27	CASGTAGGYEQYF
TRBV6-1	CASSDREGSFYGYTF